These T cell receptor beta chains were read from a single sample in a study of T cell responses to AZD1222 COVID-19 vaccine. The data were produced by immunoSEQ multiplex PCR, yet TCRdb's version contains in-frame clones alone and is incomplete. The sample has approximately 88,000 clones; roughly 91% are singletons. Sequenced here: peripheral blood, sampled 28 days after the second AZD1222 dose. The origin of the receptors is an adult who received the AZD1222 COVID-19 vaccine. Both conserved end residues are part of each CDR3. Each record gives: CDR3 DNA, CDR3 protein, D gene, clone size, V gene, J gene, CDR3 length. D genes are given only for firm matches. Size values are once, few and many counts, or a class for expanded clones, and some rows have none.

cdr3_nt: TGTGCCAGCAGCCAAGTCTTTCCTAGCGGGGGGACGGAGACCCAGTACTTC
cdr3_aa: CASSQVFPSGGTETQYF
d_call: TRBD2
clone_size: .
v_call: TRBV3-1/TRBV3-2
j_call: TRBJ2-5
cdr3_length: 17

cdr3_nt: TGTGCCAGCAGCGTAGTTGGGGCTCAGGCAGATACGCAGTATTTT
cdr3_aa: CASSVVGAQADTQYF
d_call: .
clone_size: .
v_call: TRBV9
j_call: TRBJ2-3
cdr3_length: 15

cdr3_nt: TGTGCCAGCTCACCAAGCGGGGTTGGCAATCAGCCCCAGCATTTT
cdr3_aa: CASSPSGVGNQPQHF
d_call: .
clone_size: .
v_call: TRBV18
j_call: TRBJ1-5
cdr3_length: 15

cdr3_nt: TGCGCCAGCAGCGTATACAGGGCGAACACCGGGGAGCTGTTTTTT
cdr3_aa: CASSVYRANTGELFF
d_call: .
clone_size: .
v_call: TRBV5-1
j_call: TRBJ2-2
cdr3_length: 15

cdr3_nt: TGTGCCAGCAGCTTGGACGAGGGTCAGCCCCAGCATTTT
cdr3_aa: CASSLDEGQPQHF
d_call: .
clone_size: once
v_call: TRBV5-4
j_call: TRBJ1-5
cdr3_length: 13

cdr3_nt: TGCGCCAGCAGCCAAGTTCAGGGGCAGGACACTGAAGCTTTCTTT
cdr3_aa: CASSQVQGQDTEAFF
d_call: .
clone_size: .
v_call: TRBV4-1
j_call: TRBJ1-1
cdr3_length: 15

cdr3_nt: TGTGCCAGTAGTATTATGTGGGAGGTTAATTCACCCCTCCACTTT
cdr3_aa: CASSIMWEVNSPLHF
d_call: .
clone_size: .
v_call: TRBV19
j_call: TRBJ1-6
cdr3_length: 15

cdr3_nt: TGCGCCAGCAGCGAGAGGACGGATCAAGAGACCCAGTACTTC
cdr3_aa: CASSERTDQETQYF
d_call: .
clone_size: .
v_call: TRBV5-1
j_call: TRBJ2-5
cdr3_length: 14

cdr3_nt: TGTGCCAGCAGCCGGACAGGAAGCAATCAGCCCCAGCATTTT
cdr3_aa: CASSRTGSNQPQHF
d_call: TRBD1
clone_size: once
v_call: TRBV6-5
j_call: TRBJ1-5
cdr3_length: 14

cdr3_nt: TGTGCCAGCCAGGAAACTAACTATGGCTACACCTTC
cdr3_aa: CASQETNYGYTF
d_call: .
clone_size: .
v_call: TRBV25-1
j_call: TRBJ1-2
cdr3_length: 12

cdr3_nt: TGTGCCAGCAGGCAGGGGGCGGAAGCTTTCTTT
cdr3_aa: CASRQGAEAFF
d_call: TRBD1
clone_size: .
v_call: TRBV6-5
j_call: TRBJ1-1
cdr3_length: 11

cdr3_nt: TGTGCCAGCAGTTCAGGGGCGGTGAACTATGGCTACACCTTC
cdr3_aa: CASSSGAVNYGYTF
d_call: .
clone_size: once
v_call: TRBV27
j_call: TRBJ1-2
cdr3_length: 14

cdr3_nt: TGCGCCAGCAGTAGGAGGCAGGGAGGTAGCACAGATACGCAGTATTTT
cdr3_aa: CASSRRQGGSTDTQYF
d_call: .
clone_size: .
v_call: TRBV5-1
j_call: TRBJ2-3
cdr3_length: 16

cdr3_nt: TGCGCCAGCAGCTCCGGACAGGGCACAGATACGCAGTATTTT
cdr3_aa: CASSSGQGTDTQYF
d_call: TRBD1
clone_size: .
v_call: TRBV5-1
j_call: TRBJ2-3
cdr3_length: 14

cdr3_nt: TGCGCCAGCGCCGGACAGGATGATAATTCACCCCTCCACTTT
cdr3_aa: CASAGQDDNSPLHF
d_call: TRBD1
clone_size: .
v_call: TRBV5-1
j_call: TRBJ1-6
cdr3_length: 14

cdr3_nt: TGTGCCAGCACCTACCACAGTGAAGCTTTCTTT
cdr3_aa: CASTYHSEAFF
d_call: .
clone_size: .
v_call: TRBV2
j_call: TRBJ1-1
cdr3_length: 11

cdr3_nt: TGTGCCAGTAGTGGGGACAGCTATGGCTACACCTTC
cdr3_aa: CASSGDSYGYTF
d_call: TRBD1
clone_size: once
v_call: TRBV19
j_call: TRBJ1-2
cdr3_length: 12

cdr3_nt: TGCGCCAGCAGCTCTGGGCCGGGAAACACCATATATTTT
cdr3_aa: CASSSGPGNTIYF
d_call: .
clone_size: .
v_call: TRBV5-1
j_call: TRBJ1-3
cdr3_length: 13

cdr3_nt: TGCGCCAGCAGCCAAGAAGGGGGGCAGCCCCAGCATTTT
cdr3_aa: CASSQEGGQPQHF
d_call: .
clone_size: once
v_call: TRBV4-1
j_call: TRBJ1-5
cdr3_length: 13

cdr3_nt: TGTGCCAGCAGTTACTCGGCGGTGCTAAACACCGGGGAGCTGTTTTTT
cdr3_aa: CASSYSAVLNTGELFF
d_call: .
clone_size: .
v_call: TRBV6-5
j_call: TRBJ2-2
cdr3_length: 16

cdr3_nt: TGTGCCAGCATCCGGGATGGCAGGGTAGGGACTGAAGCTTTCTTT
cdr3_aa: CASIRDGRVGTEAFF
d_call: .
clone_size: .
v_call: TRBV6-5
j_call: TRBJ1-1
cdr3_length: 15

cdr3_nt: TGTGCCAGCAGTGATACCACAGGCCTAACGAATCAGCCCCAGCATTTT
cdr3_aa: CASSDTTGLTNQPQHF
d_call: .
clone_size: .
v_call: TRBV6-1
j_call: TRBJ1-5
cdr3_length: 16

cdr3_nt: TGTGCCAGCAGTTTCGCGGGGGCGGAAACATATACGCAGTATTTT
cdr3_aa: CASSFAGAETYTQYF
d_call: .
clone_size: .
v_call: TRBV27
j_call: TRBJ2-3
cdr3_length: 15

cdr3_nt: TGTGCCAGCAGCTTAGCAGGCCGACTGGAAGCTTTCTTT
cdr3_aa: CASSLAGRLEAFF
d_call: .
clone_size: .
v_call: TRBV7-8
j_call: TRBJ1-1
cdr3_length: 13

cdr3_nt: TGTGCCAGCAGCTTGAGGCTAGACCTCGGCACAGATACGCAGTATTTT
cdr3_aa: CASSLRLDLGTDTQYF
d_call: .
clone_size: .
v_call: TRBV5-6
j_call: TRBJ2-3
cdr3_length: 16

cdr3_nt: TGTGCCAGCAGCCTCACATATTCCTACGAGCAGTACTTC
cdr3_aa: CASSLTYSYEQYF
d_call: .
clone_size: once
v_call: TRBV11-2
j_call: TRBJ2-7
cdr3_length: 13

cdr3_nt: TGTGCCAGCAGCGACCGGGGTGAGCTTAGGAGGGATACGCAGTATTTT
cdr3_aa: CASSDRGELRRDTQYF
d_call: .
clone_size: .
v_call: TRBV9
j_call: TRBJ2-3
cdr3_length: 16

cdr3_nt: TGTGCCAGCAGCTACGCCCAATGGGGACAGATCACAGATACGCAGTATTTT
cdr3_aa: CASSYAQWGQITDTQYF
d_call: TRBD1
clone_size: .
v_call: TRBV27
j_call: TRBJ2-3
cdr3_length: 17

cdr3_nt: TGTGCCAGCAGTTACGGGGGGGCGCAGAACACTGAAGCTTTCTTT
cdr3_aa: CASSYGGAQNTEAFF
d_call: .
clone_size: .
v_call: TRBV6-2/TRBV6-3
j_call: TRBJ1-1
cdr3_length: 15

cdr3_nt: TGTGCCAGCACGCGGATTCGGGGCTATGGCTACACCTTC
cdr3_aa: CASTRIRGYGYTF
d_call: .
clone_size: .
v_call: TRBV6-5
j_call: TRBJ1-2
cdr3_length: 13

cdr3_nt: TGTGCCAGCAGTCCGTGGAGGGGACTAAACTACGAGCAGTACTTC
cdr3_aa: CASSPWRGLNYEQYF
d_call: TRBD2
clone_size: .
v_call: TRBV6-5
j_call: TRBJ2-7
cdr3_length: 15

cdr3_nt: TGCGCCAGCAGTGACCCCCCAGGGGTAAGCGAGCAGTACTTC
cdr3_aa: CASSDPPGVSEQYF
d_call: .
clone_size: .
v_call: TRBV10-2
j_call: TRBJ2-7
cdr3_length: 14

cdr3_nt: TGTGCCAGCAGACCAGGACAGGGAGGAACGCCCCAGCATTTT
cdr3_aa: CASRPGQGGTPQHF
d_call: TRBD1
clone_size: .
v_call: TRBV2
j_call: TRBJ1-5
cdr3_length: 14

cdr3_nt: TGTGCCAGTAGTCCCGACATGAACTATGGCTACACCTTC
cdr3_aa: CASSPDMNYGYTF
d_call: .
clone_size: .
v_call: TRBV19
j_call: TRBJ1-2
cdr3_length: 13

cdr3_nt: TGCGCCAGCAGCCCCGGGACAGGGTTCTATGGCTACACCTTC
cdr3_aa: CASSPGTGFYGYTF
d_call: TRBD1
clone_size: .
v_call: TRBV4-1
j_call: TRBJ1-2
cdr3_length: 14

cdr3_nt: TGTGCCAGCAGCGTTGGTTCGGCGCACGGATCGCCCCTCCACTTT
cdr3_aa: CASSVGSAHGSPLHF
d_call: .
clone_size: .
v_call: TRBV9
j_call: TRBJ1-6
cdr3_length: 15

cdr3_nt: TGTGCCAGCAGCTCCTACACACAGGGGGCAGGGGAGCAGTTCTTC
cdr3_aa: CASSSYTQGAGEQFF
d_call: TRBD1
clone_size: .
v_call: TRBV27
j_call: TRBJ2-1
cdr3_length: 15

cdr3_nt: TGCGCCAGCAGCTTGGGACAGGGTAATTCACCCCTCCACTTT
cdr3_aa: CASSLGQGNSPLHF
d_call: TRBD1
clone_size: .
v_call: TRBV5-1
j_call: TRBJ1-6
cdr3_length: 14

cdr3_nt: TGCAGCGTTTCACAGGACCACTACGAGCAGTACTTC
cdr3_aa: CSVSQDHYEQYF
d_call: .
clone_size: .
v_call: TRBV29-1
j_call: TRBJ2-7
cdr3_length: 12

cdr3_nt: TGTGCCAGTAGTATCAACAGGGCAGGCAATCAGCCCCAGCATTTT
cdr3_aa: CASSINRAGNQPQHF
d_call: .
clone_size: .
v_call: TRBV19
j_call: TRBJ1-5
cdr3_length: 15

cdr3_nt: TGCGCCAGCAGCTTGGCGACAGGGTTCCAAGAGACCCAGTACTTC
cdr3_aa: CASSLATGFQETQYF
d_call: TRBD1
clone_size: .
v_call: TRBV5-1
j_call: TRBJ2-5
cdr3_length: 15

cdr3_nt: TGCAGCGTTGAATCAGGGGGGAAAACTTTCTTT
cdr3_aa: CSVESGGKTFF
d_call: TRBD1
clone_size: .
v_call: TRBV29-1
j_call: TRBJ1-1
cdr3_length: 11

cdr3_nt: TGTGCCAGCTCCCCGGACAGGGACTATGGCTACACCTTC
cdr3_aa: CASSPDRDYGYTF
d_call: TRBD1
clone_size: .
v_call: TRBV18
j_call: TRBJ1-2
cdr3_length: 13

cdr3_nt: TGTGCCACCAGTTCGGGGGAGGGCTATGGCTACACCTTC
cdr3_aa: CATSSGEGYGYTF
d_call: .
clone_size: once
v_call: TRBV24-1
j_call: TRBJ1-2
cdr3_length: 13

cdr3_nt: TGTGCCAGCAGCTTAGTGGCGGGACAGCTAAATTCACCCCTCCACTTT
cdr3_aa: CASSLVAGQLNSPLHF
d_call: TRBD1
clone_size: .
v_call: TRBV11-2
j_call: TRBJ1-6
cdr3_length: 16

cdr3_nt: TGTGCCAGCAGCTTAGGAACAGGGGGCGCAAACAATGAGCAGTTCTTC
cdr3_aa: CASSLGTGGANNEQFF
d_call: TRBD1
clone_size: .
v_call: TRBV7-7
j_call: TRBJ2-1
cdr3_length: 16

cdr3_nt: TGTGCCAGTAGTATAAAGGCCCTCCCAAACACTGAAGCTTTCTTT
cdr3_aa: CASSIKALPNTEAFF
d_call: .
clone_size: .
v_call: TRBV19
j_call: TRBJ1-1
cdr3_length: 15

cdr3_nt: TGTGCCACCAGCCCTGCAGGCAGTTCCGGCGGGGAGCTGTTTTTT
cdr3_aa: CATSPAGSSGGELFF
d_call: .
clone_size: once
v_call: TRBV24-1
j_call: TRBJ2-2
cdr3_length: 15

cdr3_nt: TGCAGCGTTCGGGACCGGAGCAATCAGCCCCAGCATTTT
cdr3_aa: CSVRDRSNQPQHF
d_call: .
clone_size: .
v_call: TRBV29-1
j_call: TRBJ1-5
cdr3_length: 13

cdr3_nt: TGTGCCAGCTCACCACCTTCCAGGGGCAGACACAATGAGCAGTTCTTC
cdr3_aa: CASSPPSRGRHNEQFF
d_call: .
clone_size: once
v_call: TRBV18
j_call: TRBJ2-1
cdr3_length: 16

cdr3_nt: TGTGCCAGCAGTTACTCGGGACAGGGGGACTACGAGCAGTACTTC
cdr3_aa: CASSYSGQGDYEQYF
d_call: TRBD1
clone_size: .
v_call: TRBV6-5
j_call: TRBJ2-7
cdr3_length: 15

cdr3_nt: TGTGCCAGCTCACAGGAGGAGTATGGCTACACCTTC
cdr3_aa: CASSQEEYGYTF
d_call: .
clone_size: .
v_call: TRBV18
j_call: TRBJ1-2
cdr3_length: 12

cdr3_nt: TGTGCCAGCAGTGCCGGGACGGGCAGGGGATCTGGAAACACCATATATTTT
cdr3_aa: CASSAGTGRGSGNTIYF
d_call: .
clone_size: .
v_call: TRBV6-1
j_call: TRBJ1-3
cdr3_length: 17

cdr3_nt: TGTGCCAGCAGTTTAGGGACAGAAGCTAATGAAAAACTGTTTTTT
cdr3_aa: CASSLGTEANEKLFF
d_call: TRBD1
clone_size: .
v_call: TRBV28
j_call: TRBJ1-4
cdr3_length: 15

cdr3_nt: TGTGCCAGCTCACCAGTTACGAGATCTCACAATGAGCAGTTCTTC
cdr3_aa: CASSPVTRSHNEQFF
d_call: .
clone_size: .
v_call: TRBV18
j_call: TRBJ2-1
cdr3_length: 15

cdr3_nt: TGTGCCAGCAGCTTGGGGGGACAGGCGACGAACACTGAAGCTTTCTTT
cdr3_aa: CASSLGGQATNTEAFF
d_call: TRBD1
clone_size: once
v_call: TRBV11-2
j_call: TRBJ1-1
cdr3_length: 16

cdr3_nt: TGTGCCAGCAAGGGGCGAATAGCAACGAACACTGAAGCTTTCTTT
cdr3_aa: CASKGRIATNTEAFF
d_call: .
clone_size: .
v_call: TRBV2
j_call: TRBJ1-1
cdr3_length: 15

cdr3_nt: TGTGCCAGCATCCGCTCAGGGGCTCAGTACACTGAAGCTTTCTTT
cdr3_aa: CASIRSGAQYTEAFF
d_call: .
clone_size: .
v_call: TRBV6-5
j_call: TRBJ1-1
cdr3_length: 15